A selection of T cell receptor beta chains follows, all from one sample in a study of blood T cell repertoires in COVID-19. Some clones are missing from TCRdb's copy, which holds only in-frame ones; the method was immunoSEQ multiplex PCR. Of 100,000 to 150,000 clones in the sample, nearly 90% were seen once. Specimen: peripheral blood. The receptors come from a woman aged 80 or over with acute or convalescent COVID-19. CDR3s include the opening cysteine and the closing phenylalanine or tryptophan. A D gene is named only where the DNA matches it firmly.

D gene: -; V gene: TRBV28; J gene: TRBJ2-3; CDR3 protein: CASSLLPSTDTQYF
D gene: -; V gene: TRBV4-3; J gene: TRBJ1-2; CDR3 protein: CASSQSRVPDYGYTF
D gene: -; V gene: TRBV7-7; J gene: TRBJ2-2; CDR3 protein: CASSLGQGHTGELFF
D gene: -; V gene: TRBV21-1; J gene: TRBJ2-1; CDR3 protein: CASSNGLTGGCTLKHNEQFF
D gene: TRBD1; V gene: TRBV6-5; J gene: TRBJ2-1; CDR3 protein: CASREGQGYEQFF
D gene: -; V gene: TRBV5-6; J gene: TRBJ1-3; CDR3 protein: CASSKTAGPGNTIYF
D gene: -; V gene: TRBV21-1; J gene: TRBJ2-3; CDR3 protein: CASSPHGRGPTQYF
D gene: TRBD1; V gene: TRBV4-1; J gene: TRBJ2-7; CDR3 protein: CASSQVDRDNEQYF
D gene: -; V gene: TRBV7-8; J gene: TRBJ1-1; CDR3 protein: CASSLEGGNTEAFF
D gene: -; V gene: TRBV7-9; J gene: TRBJ1-4; CDR3 protein: CASSLGSLTTNEKLFF
D gene: -; V gene: TRBV11-3; J gene: TRBJ2-3; CDR3 protein: CASSLQRADTQYF
D gene: TRBD1; V gene: TRBV28; J gene: TRBJ2-5; CDR3 protein: CASGTGKETQYF
D gene: -; V gene: TRBV28; J gene: TRBJ1-6; CDR3 protein: CASTQGYNSPLHF
D gene: -; V gene: TRBV9; J gene: TRBJ2-3; CDR3 protein: CASSVGVGGTDTQYF
D gene: TRBD1; V gene: TRBV27; J gene: TRBJ1-6; CDR3 protein: CASSFGRWLDRAVENSPLHF
D gene: TRBD2; V gene: TRBV5-4; J gene: TRBJ2-6; CDR3 protein: CASSPGLAGSSGANVLTF
D gene: -; V gene: TRBV19; J gene: TRBJ1-5; CDR3 protein: CASKSWEEAQPQHF
D gene: TRBD2; V gene: TRBV7-8; J gene: TRBJ2-5; CDR3 protein: CASSLERGPQETQYF
D gene: -; V gene: TRBV6-5; J gene: TRBJ1-4; CDR3 protein: CASKGVANEKLFF
D gene: -; V gene: TRBV28; J gene: TRBJ1-2; CDR3 protein: CASVAAGGYTF
D gene: TRBD1; V gene: TRBV7-2; J gene: TRBJ2-3; CDR3 protein: CASARGGPPDTQYF